The 31 T cell receptor beta chains in this list originate from one sample, sequenced in a study of T cells in Graves' hyperthyroidism and ophthalmopathy. Researchers amplified the TCR beta CDR3 regions from RNA transcripts. The HTBI primer set was used in a first-round RT-PCR of the TCR CDR3. Each CDR3 protein is one row after TCRdb ran MiXCR on the multiplex PCR reads. The sample lists hundreds of thousands of distinct CDR3 sequences, about 14% occurring once. The sequenced material came from blood. The receptors were gathered from a woman in her fifties or sixties with Graves' ophthalmopathy.

Regarding this clonotype: A much larger clone sits a single nucleotide away, making a read error possible. The chain employs TRBV24-1 and TRBJ2-1; 8 nucleotides agree with TRBD1. The V gene's germline CDR1 is KGHDR and CDR2 SFDVKD. The CDR3 is made up of 13 amino acids. Germline trimming cut 5 bases from V and 10 bases from J; bases unmatched to any gene: 6. The DNA of the CDR3 is TGTGCCACCAGTGCCAGGGGGCCTCGGGAGCAGTTCTTC. This sequence encodes CATSARGPREQFF.

This clonotype occurred a few times. A read error is possible here, since a much larger clone lies one base away. The chain joins TRBV7-3 to TRBJ2-1, with 13 positions matching TRBD2. The CDR3 runs to 16 residues. V lost 5 bases and J lost 6; bases outside the gene matches: 7. In germline, CDR1 is SGHTA, CDR2 FQGTGA. The CDR3 coding sequence is TGTGCCAGCAGCGTCGGACTAGCGGGAGATGTCAATGAGCAGTTCTTC. Its translation is CASSVGLAGDVNEQFF. The whole variable domain, filled in from reference TRBV7-3 and TRBJ2-1, reads GAGVSQTPSNKVTEKGKYVELRCDPISGHTALYWYRQSLGQGPEFLIYFQGTGAADDSGLPNDRFFAVRPEGSVSTLKIQRTERGDSAVYLCASSVGLAGDVNEQFFGPGTRLTVL.

This clonotype was picked up a small number of times. The genes are TRBV7-2 and TRBJ2-1, with a possible D match to TRBD1 (5 bases). The CDR3 spans 16 residues. V was cut by 0 bases and J by 6 bases, with 15 bases left in between. From germline, CDR1 is SGHTA and CDR2 FQGNSA. The CDR3 DNA reads TGTGCCAGCAGCTTAGCTGGCGCAGGGTGGTCCAATGAGCAGTTCTTC. Translated: CASSLAGAGWSNEQFF.

In its sample, this clonotype was seen many times. J is TRBJ2-7 and V is TRBV27; D assignment may be TRBD1 or TRBD2 (5 bases each). The germline V gene has CDR1 MNHEY and CDR2 SMNVEV (reference sequence). The CDR3 is 12 residues long. V was pared by 10 bases and J by 2 bases, with 12 bases between. The CDR3 DNA reads TGTGCCACCCGGGACCCGGCCTACGAGCAGTACTTC. Its translation is CATRDPAYEQYF.

This clonotype was found many times. V and J are TRBV3-1 and TRBJ2-3; D is ambiguous. V was shortened by 1 base and J by 3 bases, with 5 bases between the two germline ends. This CDR3 has 13 residues. The germline gives CDR1 LGHDT, CDR2 YNNKEL (reference sequence). The CDR3 loop reads CASSQGPTDTQYF. The CDR3 nucleotides read TGTGCCAGCAGCCAAGGTCCGACAGATACGCAGTATTTT.

DNA of the CDR3: TGTGCCAGCTCACCAAAAACCGGACACCTCGCGAACACCGGGGAGCTGTTTTTT. This codes for CASSPKTGHLANTGELFF. The chain employs TRBV18 and TRBJ2-2; a weak D match, TRBD1 (5 bases). The V end was cut by 2 bases, the J end by 0 bases, with 16 bases between. Germline-derived CDR1 and CDR2 are KGHSH and LQKENI. This CDR3 spans 18 amino acids.

The chain is built from TRBV28 and TRBJ1-5; D is unresolved. Germline V gives CDR1 MDHEN, CDR2 SYDVKM. V lost 2 bases and J lost 7, with 6 bases in between. This CDR3 is 12 amino acids long. CDR3 residues: CASSLRWQPQHF. In DNA, the CDR3 is TGTGCCAGCAGTTTACGGTGGCAGCCCCAGCATTTT.

This clonotype showed up many times. The CDR3: CASSSASSYEQYF. DNA of the CDR3: TGTGCCAGCTCGTCCGCCAGCTCCTACGAGCAGTACTTC. This sequence joins TRBV18 and TRBJ2-7; D is undetermined. V was shortened by 6 bases and J by 0 bases, with 9 bases between the two germline ends. Germline V gene sequence: CDR1 KGHSH, CDR2 LQKENI. The CDR3 extends over 13 amino acids.

This clonotype was counted between two and nine times. The chain has TRBV29-1 and TRBJ2-5, with 12 bases identical to TRBD2. CDR1 is SQVTM, CDR2 ANQGSEA, per germline. The CDR3 is made up of 16 amino acids. Unmatched junction bases numbered 10, after V lost 3 bases and J lost 5 bases. The CDR3 coding sequence is TGCAGCGTTGATTCGGCTAGCGGGAGGGTAGGGGAGACCCAGTACTTC. Its translation is CSVDSASGRVGETQYF. Full variable domain (rest looked up from reference TRBV29-1 and TRBJ2-5): SAVISQKPSRDICQRGTSLTIQCQVDSQVTMMFWYRQQPGQSLTLIATANQGSEATYESGFVIDKFPISRPNLTFSTLTVSNMSPEDSSIYLCSVDSASGRVGETQYFGPGTRLLVL.

This clonotype was detected many times. The genes are TRBV7-9 and TRBJ2-7; either TRBD1 or TRBD2 may fit D (5 bases each). The V and J ends lost 6 bases and 2 bases respectively, with 17 bases between them. The CDR3 totals 15 residues. Germline assignment: CDR1 SEHNR and CDR2 FQNEAQ (reference sequence). For the CDR3, the DNA is TGTGCCAGCAGAGATCTGGGGACCGACACCTACGAGCAGTACTTC. Amino acids: CASRDLGTDTYEQYF.

This clonotype was detected only a few times. The chain carries TRBV6-1 and TRBJ1-4; D possibly corresponds to TRBD1 (6 bases). Trimming removed 3 bases from V and 8 bases from J, with 16 bases in between. CDR3 length equals 15 residues. Germline V CDR1 and CDR2: MNHNS, SASEGT. CDR3 sequence reads: CASSDWGQGEEKLFF. DNA of the CDR3: TGTGCCAGCAGTGATTGGGGGCAGGGTGAGGAAAAACTGTTTTTT.

This clonotype was detected ten times or more. The chain uses TRBV4-1 and TRBJ1-1; D is perhaps TRBD1 (5 bases). Germline CDR1 is MGHRA and CDR2 is YSYEKL. The CDR3 runs to 16 residues. V was trimmed by 2 bases and J by 4 bases, leaving 17 bases between them. CDR3 sequence reads: CASSQPFGGRATEAFF. DNA for the CDR3: TGCGCCAGCAGCCAACCCTTTGGGGGTAGGGCCACTGAAGCTTTCTTT.

This clonotype was seen more than once but under ten times. The chain joins TRBV15 to TRBJ2-3, with 8 bases aligning to TRBD1. Germline loops: CDR1 LNHNV, CDR2 YYDKDF (reference sequence). CDR3 length: 18 amino acids. After removal of 0 bases from V and 0 bases from J, the junction contained 8 bases not matched to a gene. CDR3 coding DNA: TGTGCCACCAGCAGAGATCCCGAGACAGGGGATAGCACAGATACGCAGTATTTT. It codes for CATSRDPETGDSTDTQYF.

This clonotype was seen many times. This chain connects TRBV30 to TRBJ2-7; a weak D match, TRBD1 (6 bases). CDR1 is GTSNPN, CDR2 SVGIG, per germline (reference sequence). Trimming left V 2 bases short and J 0 bases short, with 8 bases between. The CDR3 spans 13 residues. The chain's CDR3 is CAWSSGDSYEQYF. The CDR3 coding sequence is TGTGCCTGGAGTTCAGGGGACTCCTACGAGCAGTACTTC.

This clonotype has a count of ten or more. The genes are TRBV20-1 and TRBJ1-1; possible D gene TRBD1, 6 bases. V dropped 6 bases and J dropped 0 bases, with 20 bases sitting between them. This CDR3 spans 16 amino acids. Germline V gene data show CDR1 as DFQATT and CDR2 as SNEGSKA (reference sequence). The CDR3 DNA follows: TGCAGTGCCCACTCACGGGACATCGGTATGAACACTGAAGCTTTCTTT. Its translation: CSAHSRDIGMNTEAFF.

There are a few counts of this clonotype. The chain recombines TRBV5-1 with TRBJ2-1; 11 bases match TRBD2. This CDR3 is 17 amino acids long. CDR1 is SGHRS, CDR2 YFSETQ, per germline. The junction had 10 bases not matched to a gene; V was cut back by 4 bases and J by 4 bases. The CDR3 protein is CASSPGLAAAPYNEQFF. The CDR3, as DNA: TGCGCCAGCAGCCCGGGACTAGCGGCTGCTCCGTACAATGAGCAGTTCTTC.

Ten or more counts support this clonotype. V gene TRBV12-3 or TRBV12-4 combines with J gene TRBJ2-1; D may be TRBD2 (5 bases). The ends were cut back, 6 bases at V and 2 bases at J, with 8 bases in the middle. The CDR3 sequence is 13 residues long. The CDR3 is CASSSLAYNEQFF. DNA of the CDR3: TGTGCCAGCAGCTCACTAGCCTACAATGAGCAGTTCTTC.

This chain connects TRBV27 to TRBJ2-2; D gene ambiguous. V lost 0 bases to trimming and J lost 1 base, with 6 bases between them. This CDR3 spans 15 amino acids. Germline V gene sequence: CDR1 MNHEY, CDR2 SMNVEV (reference sequence). As DNA, the CDR3 is TGTGCCAGCAGTTTATCTGTCGGGAACACCGGGGAGCTGTTTTTT. Translating it yields CASSLSVGNTGELFF.

This clonotype has just one count. The chain has TRBV19 and TRBJ2-1, with no clear D. CDR1 is LNHDA, CDR2 SQIVND, per germline (reference sequence). Trimming pared 2 bases from V and 12 bases from J, leaving 14 bases between. This CDR3 region has 13 residues. The CDR3 DNA follows: TGTGCCAGTAGTATACGAGCCTTTAGTGGGCAGTTCTTC. It is translated as CASSIRAFSGQFF.

This chain links TRBV20-1 with TRBJ1-1, with 9 nucleotides matching TRBD1. This CDR3 has 13 amino acids. The germline V gene encodes CDR1 DFQATT and CDR2 SNEGSKA (reference sequence). J was trimmed by 0 bases and V by 5 bases; bases with no gene match: 1. CDR3 residues: CSAGDRVNTEAFF. The CDR3, as DNA: TGCAGTGCTGGGGACAGGGTGAACACTGAAGCTTTCTTT.

The V call is TRBV5-6, the J call TRBJ1-5; 9 nucleotides line up with TRBD1. Trimming cost V 4 bases and J 4 bases; bases outside gene matches: 6. The CDR3 is 15 residues long. Germline V gene lookup returns CDR1 SGHDT and CDR2 YYEEEE. The CDR3 sequence: CASSPGTGKNQPQHF. In DNA form, the CDR3 reads TGTGCCAGCAGCCCGGGGACAGGGAAAAATCAGCCCCAGCATTTT.

In this sample, this clonotype turned up a few times. This chain joins TRBV6-1 and TRBJ2-7; tentative D call: TRBD1 (7 bases). Trimming removed 5 bases at V and 9 bases at J, with 23 bases between. The germline CDR1 and CDR2 sequences are MNHNS and SASEGT. This CDR3 is 15 amino acids long. Here the CDR3 reads CASSPPVTGTLGQYF. The CDR3 region has the DNA TGTGCCAGCAGTCCTCCGGTGACAGGGACTCTGGGGCAGTACTTC.

This clonotype was recorded many times. CDR3 bases: TGTGCCAGCAGTCCCAGGACAGAGAGCTACGAGCAGTACTTC. Translating gives CASSPRTESYEQYF. The V gene is TRBV27, the J gene TRBJ2-7, with a weak D call TRBD1 (6 bases). The germline gives CDR1 MNHEY, CDR2 SMNVEV (reference sequence). The CDR3 runs to 14 residues. Trimming cost V 5 bases and J 3 bases, with 14 bases left between them.

This clonotype was counted ten times or more. This rearrangement joins TRBV5-1 to TRBJ2-6; no reliable D call. The CDR3 sequence is 15 residues long. Germline loops: CDR1 SGHRS, CDR2 YFSETQ. V was trimmed by 6 bases and J by 3 bases, leaving 13 bases between them. CDR3 sequence: CASTPSPSGANVLTF. In nucleotides, the CDR3 is TGCGCCAGCACGCCCTCTCCCAGTGGGGCCAACGTCCTGACTTTC.

Only a few counts were recorded for this clonotype. J is TRBJ2-7 and V is TRBV6-4, with 11 bases identical to TRBD2. Germline V gene lookup returns CDR1 MRHNA and CDR2 SNTAGT. With V trimmed by 10 bases and J by 4 bases, 21 bases remained unmatched. This CDR3 contains 18 residues. The CDR3 DNA sequence: TGTGCCATCCCAGTGTCCCGAAGTAGCGGGAGGGCCTGTTACGAGCAGTACTTC. Protein: CAIPVSRSSGRACYEQYF.

This clonotype was observed many times. The J gene is TRBJ1-1, the V gene TRBV28; no definite D call. CDR3 length: 13 amino acids. V was clipped by 2 bases and J by 6 bases, with 10 bases between them. Germline V CDR1 and CDR2: MDHEN, SYDVKM. The chain's CDR3 is CASSLRVGSEAFF. In nucleotides, the CDR3 is TGTGCCAGCAGTTTACGGGTCGGCTCTGAAGCTTTCTTT.

This clonotype has a count of ten or more. This chain connects TRBV7-3 to TRBJ2-1, with D maybe TRBD2 (5 bases). V lost 5 bases and J lost 0, with 17 bases in between. Looked up from germline, CDR1 is SGHTA and CDR2 is FQGTGA. The CDR3 runs to 17 residues. CDR3 coding DNA: TGTGCCAGCAGCCCAAACCCTGGGCGGGCCTCCTACAATGAGCAGTTCTTC. Its translation: CASSPNPGRASYNEQFF.

V usage is TRBV9 and J usage is TRBJ1-3, with 7 bases matching TRBD1. This CDR3 is built from 16 residues. Germline lookup yields CDR1 SGDLS and CDR2 YYNGEE. Unmatched junction bases numbered 10, after V lost 3 bases and J lost 4 bases. This CDR3 reads CASSEGFGTVGNTIYF. CDR3 DNA: TGTGCCAGCAGCGAAGGGTTCGGGACAGTCGGAAACACCATATATTTT. The variable domain in full, with the rest retrieved from reference TRBV9 and TRBJ1-3, is DSGVTQTPKHLITATGQRVTLRCSPRSGDLSVYWYQQSLDQGLQFLIQYYNGEERAKGNILERFSAQQFPDLHSELNLSSLELGDSALYFCASSEGFGTVGNTIYFGEGSWLTVV.

This clonotype came up many times. The genes are TRBV18 and TRBJ2-1; unclear D gene. Germline assignment: CDR1 KGHSH and CDR2 LQKENI. CDR3 length: 12 residues. With 4 bases removed from V and 7 bases from J, the gap between germline ends came to 8 bases. CDR3 residues: CASSRAGNEQFF. CDR3 bases: TGTGCCAGCTCACGAGCCGGGAATGAGCAGTTCTTC.

As to this clonotype: One end of the junction does not line up with germline, which may come from a read error. V is TRBV5-1 and J is TRBJ2-3; D may be TRBD1 or TRBD2 (5 bases each). Germline V gene lookup returns CDR1 SGHRS and CDR2 YFSETQ. The CDR3 covers 16 residues. The CDR3 region has the DNA TGTGCCAGCAGCACCGTCGGGACGACTCACACAGATACGCAGTATTTT. This encodes CASSTVGTTHTDTQYF.

This clonotype was counted a few times. The chain links TRBV28 to TRBJ2-1; the D is unclear. The CDR3 spans 15 residues. CDR1 and CDR2 (germline): MDHEN, SYDVKM. Trimming shortened V by 2 bases and J by 12 bases, and 20 bases separated the two germline ends. DNA of the CDR3: TGTGCCAGCAGTTTAGACGGAGTTGAGTGGACGGGGCAGTTCTTC. Protein sequence: CASSLDGVEWTGQFF.